This T cell receptor beta chain appears in the sequencing data of a study of cytomegalovirus exposure and HLA in healthy donors. General study results and limits: Usually a TCR sequence was rare, but some public TCRs were found in many donors.

The primer mix had 60 Vbeta and 13 Jbeta primers. Libraries were prepared by immunoSEQ multiplex PCR; TCRdb keeps only in-frame clonotypes and omits some of them. The sample includes roughly 60,000 clones. V shed 0 bases, J shed 7 bases, and the junction held 10 bases outside the gene matches. The CDR3 extends over 17 amino acids. Germline V gene lookup returns CDR1 LGHNA and CDR2 YNFKEQ. On this clone: Its antigen is still unknown.

This sequence was found in a woman aged 18-35 years in good health and CMV-seronegative. Sample: PBMCs. The chain links TRBV4-2 to TRBJ1-3, with 9 bases that match TRBD1. CDR3 sequence (DNA): TGTGCCAGCAGCCAAGATTATGAGGACAGGGGTGTGAACACCATATATTTT. Its protein product is CASSQDYEDRGVNTIYF.